This paragraph covers one T cell receptor (beta chain) sequence. What it binds is not known. The sample has other DNA sequences that encode this CDR3 too. PCR was performed using 60 Vbeta and 13 Jbeta primers. Sequencing was performed with immunoSEQ multiplex PCR; in TCRdb, only in-frame clones are kept and a portion is missing. This sample carries 75,000 to 90,000 clones, more than 60% of them seen once, and the ten largest clones take over 10%. This sample was included in a study of cytomegalovirus exposure and HLA in healthy donors. Study conclusions and caveats: An apparent linkage of common viral pathogens to several of the most significant clusters emerged in a later analysis. TCR beta chain V- and J-gene trimming was linked, in a later analysis, to a missense variant in DCLRE1C. TCR sequences were mostly rare, though some public TCRs occurred in many donors.

CDR1 is DFQATT and CDR2 is SNEGSKA in the germline V gene (reference sequence). V dropped 5 bases and J dropped 4; count of bases not matched to a gene: 1. CDR3 length: 11 amino acids. The origin of this receptor is a human donor in good health. V is TRBV20-1 and J is TRBJ2-7; 8 nucleotides match TRBD1. Sequencing input: PBMCs. CDR3: CSARQGYEQYF. CDR3 sequence (DNA): TGCAGTGCTCGACAGGGGTACGAGCAGTACTTC.